Below are 24 T cell receptor beta chains sequenced from a single sample in a study of CD8 T cells in ankylosing spondylitis. TCRdb re-called the 5' RACE reads with MiXCR, one entry per CDR3 protein. The repertoire holds more than 600,000 distinct CDR3 sequences, with roughly 20% as singletons. Study results and limitations: Characteristic of ankylosing spondylitis blood, it appeared, was a TCR beta motif comprising about 8 highly homologous variants.

Antigen specificity for these receptors is unknown. The sequencing input was blood, either unsorted or a sorted T cell fraction (not recorded which). These receptors originate from a male donor with ankylosing spondylitis.

The V call is TRBV25-1, the J call TRBJ1-2, with D maybe TRBD1 (5 bases). In germline, CDR1 is MGHDK, CDR2 SYGVNS. This CDR3 has 13 residues. The V gene lost 4 bases and the J gene lost 8 bases, with 14 bases spanning the gap. The chain's CDR3 is CASSAGLREGYTF. CDR3 bases: TGTGCCAGCAGTGCCGGGCTCAGGGAGGGCTACACCTTC.

This clonotype has a handful of counts. CDR3 amino acids: CASSLDGTKNQPQHF. CDR3 DNA sequence: TGTGCCAGCAGCTTAGATGGGACAAAAAATCAGCCCCAGCATTTT. The chain has TRBV11-2 and TRBJ1-5, with TRBD1 as a possible D gene (6 bases). Trimming removed 0 bases at V and 4 bases at J, with 10 bases between. Germline-derived CDR1 and CDR2 are SGHAT and FQNNGV. This CDR3 is built from 15 residues.

This clonotype was seen only a few times. V gene TRBV12-3 or TRBV12-4 combines with J gene TRBJ1-5; TRBD1 aligns across 11 bases. Trimming at V came to 2 bases and at J to 4 bases, leaving 7 bases not matched to a gene. The CDR3 covers 17 residues. As DNA, the CDR3 is TGTGCCAGCAGTTTAACCCGGGACAGGGGGTGGAATCAGCCCCAGCATTTT. This translates into CASSLTRDRGWNQPQHF.

The table lists this clonotype with a few counts. The chain carries TRBV29-1 and TRBJ2-2, with D unclear. Germline assignment: CDR1 SQVTM and CDR2 ANQGSEA. V dropped 5 bases and J dropped 3 bases, with 4 bases sitting between them. This CDR3 comprises 11 residues. As DNA, the CDR3 is TGCAGCGTTTCAGACACCGGGGAGCTGTTTTTT. Protein: CSVSDTGELFF.

The table lists this clonotype with a few counts. The J gene is TRBJ2-2, the V gene TRBV12-3 or TRBV12-4; TRBD1 might be the D (6 bases). CDR3 length: 14 residues. V lost 6 bases and J lost 2, with 10 bases in between. CDR3 sequence: CASRKQGNTGELFF. CDR3 nucleotide sequence: TGTGCCAGCAGGAAACAGGGAAACACCGGGGAGCTGTTTTTT.

The gene calls are TRBV5-8 and TRBJ2-1, with a tentative D call TRBD1 (6 bases). The V end was cut by 7 bases, the J end by 2 bases, with 19 bases between. The V gene's germline CDR1 is SGHTS and CDR2 YDEGEE. The CDR3 covers 16 residues. The CDR3 loop reads CASPRYGTLTYNEQFF. CDR3 DNA: TGTGCCAGCCCTCGGTACGGGACACTGACCTACAATGAGCAGTTCTTC. The full variable domain, in which reference TRBV5-8 and TRBJ2-1 provide the parts outside the CDR3, is EAGVTQSPTHLIKTRGQQATLRCSPISGHTSVYWYQQALGLGLQFLLWYDEGEERNRGNFPPRFSGRQFPNYSSELNVNALELEDSALYLCASPRYGTLTYNEQFFGPGTRLTVL.

This rearrangement joins TRBV25-1 to TRBJ2-6, with D perhaps matching TRBD1 (5 bases). Between the trimmed V and J ends, which lost 3 bases and 1 base, there was a span of 16 bases. CDR3 length: 18 residues. Germline V CDR1 and CDR2: MGHDK, SYGVNS. CDR3 loop: CASSDSPGKRSGANVLTF. CDR3 nucleotides: TGTGCCAGCAGTGACTCGCCAGGGAAAAGGTCTGGGGCCAACGTCCTGACTTTC.

The V and J genes are TRBV20-1 and TRBJ2-7; 12 bases fit TRBD2. Looked up from germline, CDR1 is DFQATT and CDR2 is SNEGSKA (reference sequence). This CDR3 spans 13 amino acids. V lost 5 bases to trimming and J lost 5 bases; unmatched junction nucleotides: 4. CDR3 sequence: CSAERLAGDEQYF. CDR3 bases: TGCAGTGCTGAACGACTAGCGGGAGACGAGCAGTACTTC.

Only one count was recorded for this clonotype. The V gene is TRBV28, the J gene TRBJ2-1; the D call may be TRBD1 or TRBD2 (5 bases each). V was cut by 8 bases and J by 1 base, with 6 bases left in between. The CDR3 spans 12 residues. CDR1 is MDHEN, CDR2 SYDVKM, per germline. CDR3 sequence (DNA): TGTGCCAGCGAGGGGTCCTACAATGAGCAGTTCTTC. It is translated as CASEGSYNEQFF.

This chain joins TRBV4-2 and TRBJ2-3; maybe TRBD2 (5 bases). Germline loops: CDR1 LGHNA, CDR2 YNFKEQ. With 0 bases removed from V and 2 bases from J, the gap between germline ends came to 9 bases. There are 15 residues in the CDR3. CDR3 bases: TGTGCCAGCAGCCAAGAGTCAGGACTCACAGATACGCAGTATTTT. Its protein product is CASSQESGLTDTQYF.

The V call is TRBV30, the J call TRBJ2-7; D is perhaps TRBD1 (5 bases). The germline V gene encodes CDR1 GTSNPN and CDR2 SVGIG (reference sequence). V gave up 0 bases and J gave up 3 bases, with 12 bases separating them. CDR3 length: 14 amino acids. This CDR3 is CAWSVPPGHYEQYF. DNA for the CDR3: TGTGCCTGGAGTGTCCCACCTGGACACTACGAGCAGTACTTC.

The sample holds a few counts of this clonotype. The chain links TRBV6-1 to TRBJ2-1; possibly TRBD1 or TRBD2 for D (5 bases each). Germline V gives CDR1 MNHNS, CDR2 SASEGT. The CDR3 runs 14 residues. Trimming shortened V by 7 bases and J by 5 bases, and 15 bases separated the two germline ends. The CDR3 sequence is CASNPGGTNNEQFF. The CDR3 region has the DNA TGTGCCAGCAATCCTGGGGGTACGAACAATGAGCAGTTCTTC.

This clonotype appeared a few times. This chain connects TRBV4-2 to TRBJ2-2, with D unclear. CDR1 is LGHNA and CDR2 is YNFKEQ in the germline V gene. The CDR3 spans 15 residues. V was shortened by 1 base and J by 2 bases, with 8 bases between the two germline ends. The CDR3 coding sequence is TGTGCCAGCAGCCAAGGGCGGCAAAACACCGGGGAGCTGTTTTTT. It translates to CASSQGRQNTGELFF.

A few counts support this clonotype. J is TRBJ1-2 and V is TRBV29-1; D not resolved. Germline V gene lookup returns CDR1 SQVTM and CDR2 ANQGSEA. This CDR3 region has 12 residues. The V and J ends lost 2 bases and 4 bases respectively, with 8 bases between them. CDR3 DNA sequence: TGCAGCGTTGAACGAGGGATCTATGGCTACACCTTC. It is translated as CSVERGIYGYTF.

The chain joins TRBV3-1 to TRBJ2-7; D is ambiguous. The CDR3 is 11 amino acids. The germline V gene has CDR1 LGHDT and CDR2 YNNKEL (reference sequence). V was shortened by 1 base and J by 5 bases, with 3 bases between the two germline ends. This CDR3 is CASSQVNEQYF. CDR3 in DNA: TGTGCCAGCAGCCAAGTTAACGAGCAGTACTTC.

This clonotype was picked up a small number of times. The chain has TRBV3-1 and TRBJ2-1; 9 nucleotides match TRBD2. Germline V lookup: CDR1 LGHDT, CDR2 YNNKEL (reference sequence). With 4 bases clipped from V and 7 bases from J, the junction kept 11 bases outside the gene matches. The CDR3 consists of 16 residues. The CDR3: CASSLRFSSGTNEQFF. CDR3 nucleotide sequence: TGTGCCAGCAGCCTAAGATTTTCTAGCGGGACGAATGAGCAGTTCTTC.

A few counts support this clonotype. The chain employs TRBV6-6 and TRBJ1-1; 8 positions agree with TRBD1. Trimming cost V 10 bases and J 2 bases; bases outside gene matches: 6. The CDR3 runs to 13 residues. In germline, CDR1 is MNHNY, CDR2 SVGAGI (reference sequence). The CDR3 bases are TGTGCCACAACCAGGGGGCTTAACACTGAAGCTTTCTTT. This sequence encodes CATTRGLNTEAFF.

The table lists this clonotype with a count of one. This rearrangement joins TRBV6-1 to TRBJ2-1; 12 bases line up with TRBD2. This CDR3 is 14 amino acids long. Per germline, CDR1 MNHNS and CDR2 SASEGT. Losses at the gene ends were 7 bases for V and 7 bases for J; bases not matched to a gene: 5. CDR3 protein: CASTRGLAGNEQFF. The CDR3, as DNA: TGTGCCAGCACTAGAGGACTAGCGGGAAATGAGCAGTTCTTC.

This clonotype occurred a few times. This chain joins TRBV2 and TRBJ2-2; D is undetermined. Germline lookup yields CDR1 SNHLY and CDR2 FYNNEI. CDR3 length: 14 residues. The ends were cut back, 6 bases at V and 0 bases at J, with 8 bases in the middle. In DNA, the CDR3 is TGTGCCAGCAGCACTACCGCGAACACCGGGGAGCTGTTTTTT. Translating gives CASSTTANTGELFF.

This clonotype was counted a few times. The chain is built from TRBV29-1 and TRBJ2-3, with 8 bases aligning to TRBD2. J lost 6 bases, V lost 1 base, and 6 bases had no gene match. Per the germline V gene, CDR1 is SQVTM and CDR2 is ANQGSEA. The CDR3 runs to 14 residues. The CDR3 spells CSVEGSGGADTQYF. The CDR3 coding sequence is TGCAGCGTTGAAGGGAGCGGGGGCGCCGATACGCAGTATTTT.

The V call is TRBV11-1, the J call TRBJ2-4; 12 positions agree with TRBD1. Germline assignment: CDR1 SGHAT and CDR2 FQDESV (reference sequence). With 3 bases clipped from V and 3 bases from J, the junction kept 9 bases outside the gene matches. The CDR3 runs 18 residues. The DNA for the CDR3 is TGTGCCAGCAGCTTTGGGACAGGGGGCATTGGGTACAAAAACATTCAGTACTTC. The encoded protein is CASSFGTGGIGYKNIQYF.

In this sample, this clonotype turned up many times. V usage is TRBV27 and J usage is TRBJ2-3; D could derive from TRBD1 or TRBD2 (5 bases each). V shed 5 bases and J shed 0 bases, with 12 bases lying between them. The germline CDR1 and CDR2 sequences are MNHEY and SMNVEV (reference sequence). This CDR3 comprises 15 residues. The CDR3 bases are TGTGCCAGCAGTACAACGGGACGTAGCACAGATACGCAGTATTTT. This encodes CASSTTGRSTDTQYF.

V usage is TRBV3-1 and J usage is TRBJ1-3; D ambiguous. The CDR3 has 17 amino acids. The V end lost 3 bases, the J end lost 0 bases, and 15 bases lay between the germline ends. Germline V gene lookup returns CDR1 LGHDT and CDR2 YNNKEL (reference sequence). CDR3: CASSQGGGWSSGNTIYF. The CDR3 DNA sequence: TGTGCCAGCAGCCAGGGTGGCGGGTGGAGCTCTGGAAACACCATATATTTT.

In its sample, this clonotype was seen a few times. V and J are TRBV9 and TRBJ2-2; D remains unclear. The germline gives CDR1 SGDLS, CDR2 YYNGEE. The CDR3 totals 14 residues. Trimming left V 0 bases short and J 3 bases short, with 6 bases between. CDR3 sequence reads: CASSVVADTGELFF. CDR3 DNA: TGTGCCAGCAGCGTAGTTGCCGACACCGGGGAGCTGTTTTTT.